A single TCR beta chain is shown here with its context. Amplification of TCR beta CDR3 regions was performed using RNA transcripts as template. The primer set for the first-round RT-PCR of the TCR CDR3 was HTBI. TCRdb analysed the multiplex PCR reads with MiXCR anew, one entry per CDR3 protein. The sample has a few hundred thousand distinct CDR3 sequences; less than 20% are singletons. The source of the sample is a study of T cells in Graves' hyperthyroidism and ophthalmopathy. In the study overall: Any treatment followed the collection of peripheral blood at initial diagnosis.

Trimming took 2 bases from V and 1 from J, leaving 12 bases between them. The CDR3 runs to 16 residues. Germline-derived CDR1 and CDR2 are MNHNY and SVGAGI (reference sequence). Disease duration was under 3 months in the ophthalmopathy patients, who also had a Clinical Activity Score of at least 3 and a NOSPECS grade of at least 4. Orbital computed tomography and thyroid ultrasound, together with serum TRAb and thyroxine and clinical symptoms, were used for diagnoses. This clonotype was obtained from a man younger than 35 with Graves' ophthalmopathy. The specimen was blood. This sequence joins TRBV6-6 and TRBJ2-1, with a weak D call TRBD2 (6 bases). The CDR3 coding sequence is TGTGCCAGCAGTTACGGGGGGACGGTATCCTACAATGAGCAGTTCTTC. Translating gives CASSYGGTVSYNEQFF.